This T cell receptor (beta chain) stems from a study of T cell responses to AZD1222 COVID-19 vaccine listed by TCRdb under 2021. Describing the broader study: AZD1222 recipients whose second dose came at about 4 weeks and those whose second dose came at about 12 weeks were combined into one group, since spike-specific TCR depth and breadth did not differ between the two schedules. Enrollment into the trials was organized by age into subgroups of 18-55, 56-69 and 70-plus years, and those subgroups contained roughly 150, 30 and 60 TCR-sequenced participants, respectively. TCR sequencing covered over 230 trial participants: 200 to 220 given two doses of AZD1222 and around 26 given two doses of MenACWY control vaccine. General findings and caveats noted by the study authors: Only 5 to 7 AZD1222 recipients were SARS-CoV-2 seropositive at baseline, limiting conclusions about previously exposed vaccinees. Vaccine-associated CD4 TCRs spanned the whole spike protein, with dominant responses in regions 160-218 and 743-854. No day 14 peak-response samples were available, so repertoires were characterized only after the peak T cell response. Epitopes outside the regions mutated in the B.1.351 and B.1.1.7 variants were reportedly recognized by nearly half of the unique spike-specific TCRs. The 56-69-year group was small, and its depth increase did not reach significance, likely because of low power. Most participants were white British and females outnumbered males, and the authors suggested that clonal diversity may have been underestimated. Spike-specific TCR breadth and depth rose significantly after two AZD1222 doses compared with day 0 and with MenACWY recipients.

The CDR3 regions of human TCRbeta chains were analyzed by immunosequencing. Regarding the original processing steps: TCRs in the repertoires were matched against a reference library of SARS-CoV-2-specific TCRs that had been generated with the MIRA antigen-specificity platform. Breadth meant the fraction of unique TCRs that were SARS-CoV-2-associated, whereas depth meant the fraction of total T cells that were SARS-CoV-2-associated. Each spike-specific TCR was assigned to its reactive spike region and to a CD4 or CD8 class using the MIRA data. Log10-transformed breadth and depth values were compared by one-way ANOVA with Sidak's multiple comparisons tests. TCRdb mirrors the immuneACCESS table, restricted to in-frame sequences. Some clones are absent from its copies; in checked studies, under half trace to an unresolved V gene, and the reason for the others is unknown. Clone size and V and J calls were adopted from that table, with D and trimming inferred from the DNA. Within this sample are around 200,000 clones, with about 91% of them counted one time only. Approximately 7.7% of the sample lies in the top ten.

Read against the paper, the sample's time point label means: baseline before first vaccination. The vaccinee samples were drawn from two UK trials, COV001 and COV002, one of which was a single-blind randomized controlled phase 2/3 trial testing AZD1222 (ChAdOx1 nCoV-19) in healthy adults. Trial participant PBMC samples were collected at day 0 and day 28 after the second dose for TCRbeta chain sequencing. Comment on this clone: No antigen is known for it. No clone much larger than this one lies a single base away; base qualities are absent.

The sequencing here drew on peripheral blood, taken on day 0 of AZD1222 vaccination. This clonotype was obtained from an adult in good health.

The DNA sequence follows: TGTGCCAGCTCACCACAGGAGGGCTCCTACGAGCAGTACTTC. The encoded protein is CASSPQEGSYEQYF. Here the chain combines TRBV18 and TRBJ2-7; TRBD2 is possibly the D segment (6 matching bases). The germline V gene sets CDR1 to KGHSH and CDR2 to LQKENI. Including the terminal cysteine and phenylalanine, the CDR3 comprises 14 residues. Only the CDR3 DNA stays, 42 bases, in frame from base 1. The junction shows trimming of 1 base on V and 0 bases on J, plus 7 bases between the germline ends.